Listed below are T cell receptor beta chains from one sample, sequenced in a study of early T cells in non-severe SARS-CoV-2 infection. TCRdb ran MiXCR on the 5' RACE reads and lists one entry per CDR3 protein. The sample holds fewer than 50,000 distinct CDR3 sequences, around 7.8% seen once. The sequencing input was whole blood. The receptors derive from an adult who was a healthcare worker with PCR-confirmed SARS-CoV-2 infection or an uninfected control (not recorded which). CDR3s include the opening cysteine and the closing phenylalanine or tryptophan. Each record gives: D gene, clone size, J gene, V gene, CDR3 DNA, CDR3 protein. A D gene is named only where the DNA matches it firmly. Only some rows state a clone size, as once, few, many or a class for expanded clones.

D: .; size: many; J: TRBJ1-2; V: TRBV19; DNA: TGTGCCAGTAGTATGGCCCGTTTGGGTGGCTACACCTTC; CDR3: CASSMARLGGYTF
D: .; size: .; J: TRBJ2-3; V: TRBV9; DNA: TGTGCCAGCAGCGTAGAAGATACGCAGTATTTT; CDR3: CASSVEDTQYF
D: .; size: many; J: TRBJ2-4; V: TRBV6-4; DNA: TGTGCCAGCATAGTGACTACTTTACCCAAAAACATTCAGTACTTC; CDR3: CASIVTTLPKNIQYF
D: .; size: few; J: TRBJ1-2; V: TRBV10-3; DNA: TGTGCCATCAGTGTTGGGGGCTCTGGCTATGGCTACACCTTC; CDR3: CAISVGGSGYGYTF
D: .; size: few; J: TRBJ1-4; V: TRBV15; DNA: TGTGCCACCAGCAGAGATACAATCCATAATGAAAAACTGTTTTTT; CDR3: CATSRDTIHNEKLFF
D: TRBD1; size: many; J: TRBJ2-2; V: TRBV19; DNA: TGTGCCAGTAGTCCATACAGGGGCGGGGAGCTGTTTTTT; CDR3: CASSPYRGGELFF
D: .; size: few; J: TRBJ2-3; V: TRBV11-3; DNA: TGTGCCAGCAGCTTAGATTCCGGCGGGTTAGATACGCAGTATTTT; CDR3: CASSLDSGGLDTQYF
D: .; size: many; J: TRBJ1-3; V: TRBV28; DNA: TGTGCCAGCAGTGAACAGGGAAACACCATATATTTT; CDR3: CASSEQGNTIYF
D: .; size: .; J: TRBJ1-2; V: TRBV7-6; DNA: TGTGCCAGCAGCTCCCGGGGCTACTATGGCTACACCTTC; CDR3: CASSSRGYYGYTF
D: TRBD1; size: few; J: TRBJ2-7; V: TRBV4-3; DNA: TGCGCCAGCAGCCCCGGCCTGGGACAGAACTACGAGCAGTACTTC; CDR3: CASSPGLGQNYEQYF
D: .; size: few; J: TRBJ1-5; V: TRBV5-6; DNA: TGTGCCAGCAGTCGACTGGGAAACTCCCAGCATTTT; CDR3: CASSRLGNSQHF
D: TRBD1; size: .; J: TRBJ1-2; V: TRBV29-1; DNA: TGCAGCCCCCGGGACAGGGCTGATGGCTACACCTTC; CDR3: CSPRDRADGYTF
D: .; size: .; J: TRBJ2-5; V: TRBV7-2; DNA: TGTGCCAGCAGCTTACTGGGGGAAAAGACCCAGTACTTC; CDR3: CASSLLGEKTQYF
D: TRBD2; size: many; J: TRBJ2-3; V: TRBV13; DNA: TGTGCCAGCAGCCCGCGACTAGCGGGGGGGCAAGATACGCAGTATTTT; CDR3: CASSPRLAGGQDTQYF
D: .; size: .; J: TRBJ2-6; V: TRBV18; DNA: TGTGCCAGCTCACCTCCAGGAAGGGCTGGGGCCAACGTCCTGACTTTC; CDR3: CASSPPGRAGANVLTF
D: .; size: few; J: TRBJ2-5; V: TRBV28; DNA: TGTGCCAGCAGTTTGAGCGGAAAAGAGACCCAGTACTTC; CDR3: CASSLSGKETQYF
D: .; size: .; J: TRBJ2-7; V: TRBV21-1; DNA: TGTGCCAGCAGCAAAGGACCTTATCGGACAGGGGGGGACGAGCAGTACTTC; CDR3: CASSKGPYRTGGDEQYF
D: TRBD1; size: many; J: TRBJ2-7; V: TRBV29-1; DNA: TGCAGCGTTGCCCGGGACAGCTACGAGCAGTACTTC; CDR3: CSVARDSYEQYF
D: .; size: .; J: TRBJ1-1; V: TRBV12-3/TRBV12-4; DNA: TGTGCCAGCAGTCAGCCAGCCCTGAACACTGAAGCTTTCTTT; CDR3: CASSQPALNTEAFF
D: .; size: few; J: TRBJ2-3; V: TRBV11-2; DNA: TGTGCCAGCAGCTTAGATTCGGCAGGTACGCAGTATTTT; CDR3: CASSLDSAGTQYF
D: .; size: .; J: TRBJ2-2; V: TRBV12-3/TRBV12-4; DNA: TGTGCCAGCAGCCTCACGGGGGTCGGGGAGCTGTTTTTT; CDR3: CASSLTGVGELFF
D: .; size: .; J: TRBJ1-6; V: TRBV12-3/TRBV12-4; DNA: TGTGCCAGCAGTTTATCCATAGAACCCCTCCACTTT; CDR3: CASSLSIEPLHF